This entry lists 17 T cell receptor beta chains sequenced from one sample in a study of T-cell memory formation after mild COVID-19. TCRdb re-derived calls from the 5' RACE reads in MiXCR, one entry per CDR3 protein. Altogether about 110,000 distinct CDR3 sequences are present, over 13% being singletons, with the ten largest covering less than 40%. Sequences were obtained from PBMCs or a T cell subset sorted from them (not recorded which). These receptors were collected from a young man who had mild COVID-19 (a few samples of this study predate the infection). Cell type and time point are not known.

The chain links TRBV19 to TRBJ1-6; TRBD1 might be the D (5 bases). The CDR3 runs to 14 residues. CDR1 LNHDA and CDR2 SQIVND come from the germline V gene (reference sequence). V shed 9 bases and J shed 7 bases, with 16 bases lying between them. CDR3 in amino acids: CASRPGDGNSPLHF. In DNA, the CDR3 is TGTGCCAGCAGACCCGGGGACGGAAATTCACCCCTCCACTTT.

This clonotype was counted a few times. The genes are TRBV27 and TRBJ2-7; perhaps D is TRBD1 or TRBD2 (5 bases each). V was trimmed by 2 bases and J by 3 bases, leaving 8 bases between them. CDR1 is MNHEY, CDR2 SMNVEV, per germline (reference sequence). This CDR3 has 13 residues. The CDR3 nucleotides are TGTGCCAGCAGTTTAGGAGGACACTACGAGCAGTACTTC. Amino acid sequence: CASSLGGHYEQYF.

The chain links TRBV7-9 to TRBJ1-4; no reliable D call. Germline assignment: CDR1 SEHNR and CDR2 FQNEAQ (reference sequence). Trimming left V 8 bases short and J 0 bases short, with 13 bases between. The CDR3 extends over 15 amino acids. CDR3 coding DNA: TGTGCCAGCGGGCCCCCGGGAGCAACTAATGAAAAACTGTTTTTT. Translating gives CASGPPGATNEKLFF.

The rearrangement uses TRBV4-1 and TRBJ2-3, with 7 bases aligning to TRBD2. CDR3 length equals 17 residues. Germline trimming cut 2 bases from V and 6 bases from J; bases unmatched to any gene: 14. Looked up from germline, CDR1 is MGHRA and CDR2 is YSYEKL. The CDR3 sequence: CASSQSSGTPDADTQYF. CDR3 in DNA: TGCGCCAGCAGCCAATCCAGCGGGACCCCGGACGCGGATACGCAGTATTTT.

This clonotype was counted ten times or more. The V gene is TRBV7-9, the J gene TRBJ1-6; perhaps TRBD1 as D (5 bases). V was pared by 3 bases and J by 1 base, with 7 bases between. Germline assignment: CDR1 SEHNR and CDR2 FQNEAQ (reference sequence). The CDR3 has 15 amino acids. In DNA form, the CDR3 reads TGTGCCAGCAGCTTGAGGGGTTCCTATAATTCACCCCTCCACTTT. Protein product: CASSLRGSYNSPLHF. The full variable domain, completed using reference TRBV7-9 and TRBJ1-6, is DTGVSQNPRHKITKRGQNVTFRCDPISEHNRLYWYRQTLGQGPEFLTYFQNEAQLEKSRLLSDRFSAERPKGSFSTLEIQRTEQGDSAMYLCASSLRGSYNSPLHFGNGTRLTVT.

This sequence joins TRBV5-1 and TRBJ2-5; D not certain. CDR3 length: 12 amino acids. V dropped 6 bases and J dropped 0 bases, with 6 bases sitting between them. In germline, CDR1 is SGHRS, CDR2 YFSETQ. Here the CDR3 reads CASTPDQETQYF. Written as DNA, the CDR3 is TGCGCCAGCACCCCGGACCAAGAGACCCAGTACTTC.

The chain is built from TRBV4-3 and TRBJ1-2; TRBD1 aligns across 10 bases. Germline trimming cut 4 bases from V and 6 bases from J; bases unmatched to any gene: 8. The CDR3 consists of 15 residues. Germline CDR1 reads LGHNA; CDR2 reads YSLEER. The CDR3 DNA is TGCGCCAGCAGCCGACCGGGACAGGGGAAAGATGGCTACACCTTC. Protein product: CASSRPGQGKDGYTF.

The table lists this clonotype with a few counts. The chain is built from TRBV5-1 and TRBJ2-3; 10 nucleotides agree with TRBD2. J lost 2 bases, V lost 3 bases, and 3 bases had no gene match. Per germline, CDR1 SGHRS and CDR2 YFSETQ. The CDR3 covers 15 residues. The CDR3 region has the DNA TGCGCCAGCAGCTCCGGGACTAGCGCCACAGATACGCAGTATTTT. Its protein is CASSSGTSATDTQYF.

This clonotype has only a few counts. The chain combines TRBV20-1 with TRBJ1-1; possibly TRBD1 for D (6 bases). The CDR3 runs 16 residues. Germline V gene sequence: CDR1 DFQATT, CDR2 SNEGSKA (reference sequence). Trimming removed 3 bases at V and 0 bases at J, with 17 bases between. The CDR3 loop reads CSASPRRGVMNTEAFF. DNA for the CDR3: TGCAGTGCTAGCCCAAGGAGGGGGGTCATGAACACTGAAGCTTTCTTT.

This rearrangement joins TRBV5-1 to TRBJ2-7; D not certain. The CDR3 is made up of 12 amino acids. Between the trimmed V and J ends, which lost 1 base and 1 base, there was a span of 3 bases. The germline V gene has CDR1 SGHRS and CDR2 YFSETQ. The CDR3 loop reads CASSLFSYEQYF. The CDR3 DNA reads as TGCGCCAGCAGCTTGTTTTCCTACGAGCAGTACTTC.

The CDR3 DNA follows: TGTGCCAGCAGCTTACATGACTCTGGGGCCAACGTCCTGACTTTC. The encoded protein is CASSLHDSGANVLTF. The V call is TRBV11-2, the J call TRBJ2-6, with no clear D. Per the germline V gene, CDR1 is SGHAT and CDR2 is FQNNGV. The CDR3 consists of 15 residues. Deletions cut 2 bases from V and 0 bases from J, with 5 bases between.

This clonotype was observed many times. The chain is built from TRBV5-4 and TRBJ2-1; unclear D gene. The CDR3 runs to 13 residues. Per the germline V gene, CDR1 is SGHNT and CDR2 is YYREEE (reference sequence). Trimming stripped 5 bases from V and 8 bases from J, with 14 bases between. DNA of the CDR3: TGTGCCAGCAGTGAACAGTTCAAGGATGAGCAGTTCTTC. Its protein is CASSEQFKDEQFF.

This clonotype was seen repeatedly, ten times or more. V gene TRBV4-3 combines with J gene TRBJ2-5; 9 bases fit TRBD2. The CDR3 spans 17 residues. Per the germline V gene, CDR1 is LGHNA and CDR2 is YSLEER. V lost 0 bases and J lost 2; bases outside the gene matches: 7. The CDR3 bases are TGCGCCAGCAGCCAAGATCCAGCGGGGGGTGGACAAGAGACCCAGTACTTC. Protein: CASSQDPAGGGQETQYF.

The V gene is TRBV7-9, the J gene TRBJ1-2; D is perhaps TRBD1 (5 bases). Germline CDR1 is SEHNR and CDR2 is FQNEAQ (reference sequence). Trimming left V 4 bases short and J 5 bases short, with 14 bases between. The CDR3 covers 14 residues. CDR3: CASSSPIQGYGYTF. Written as DNA, the CDR3 is TGTGCCAGCAGCTCTCCGATTCAGGGTTATGGCTACACCTTC.

The table lists this clonotype with a few counts. The rearrangement joins TRBV5-1 to TRBJ2-3, with a tentative D call TRBD2 (6 bases). Deletions cut 7 bases from V and 4 bases from J, with 7 bases between. Germline V gene lookup returns CDR1 SGHRS and CDR2 YFSETQ. The length of the CDR3 is 11 residues. The CDR3 here is CASRESDTQYF. CDR3 coding DNA: TGCGCCAGCCGGGAGTCAGATACGCAGTATTTT.

This clonotype has ten or more counts. V is TRBV7-9 and J is TRBJ2-3, with a tentative D call TRBD2 (6 bases). Germline loops: CDR1 SEHNR, CDR2 FQNEAQ (reference sequence). Between the trimmed V and J ends, which lost 7 bases and 6 bases, there was a span of 14 bases. This CDR3 is 13 amino acids long. In DNA, the CDR3 is TGTGCCAGCACCCCGGAGGGCCTGGATACGCAGTATTTT. Its translation: CASTPEGLDTQYF.

The rearrangement joins TRBV12-3 or TRBV12-4 to TRBJ1-5, with D unclear. The CDR3 totals 11 residues. Deletions cut 5 bases from V and 7 bases from J, with 6 bases between. The CDR3: CASSKGQPQHF. CDR3 sequence (DNA): TGTGCCAGCAGTAAGGGACAGCCCCAGCATTTT.